This is a list of T cell receptor beta chains from one sample in a study of beta chain features in type 1 diabetes. The table came from immunoSEQ multiplex PCR; TCRdb's copy has only in-frame clones and leaves some out. The data contain hundreds of thousands of clones, roughly an eighth of them singletons. Sequences were obtained from naive CD4+ T cells from blood. Receptors were obtained from a young man with type 1 diabetes. Each CDR3 is given with its conserved first and last residue.

>TRBV5-1|TRBJ2-5
CASSLTGDKTQYF
>TRBV28|TRBJ1-2
CASSLRPGQGAVGYTF
>TRBV10-3|TRBJ2-4
CAIGRDPKNIQYF
>TRBV28|TRBJ2-2
CASSLRASGAGELFF
>TRBV6-1|TRBJ2-1
CASSESSGNHNEQFF
>TRBV5-1|TRBJ2-1
CASTTLASSYNEQFF
>TRBV5-1|TRBJ2-7
CASRSGFAAYEQYF
>TRBV5-4|TRBJ2-5
CASSRPGLAGAGETQYF
>TRBV5-1|TRBJ1-4
CASSLVGQGEKLFF
>TRBV28|TRBJ2-3
CASGPRRETDTQYF
>TRBV6-1|TRBJ1-2
CASSEEGHTNYGYTF
>TRBV30|TRBJ2-3
CAWAGADTQYF
>TRBV2|TRBJ1-2
CASDEVGTGAGYTF
>TRBV6-6|TRBJ2-5
CASSYGRTTSETQYF
>TRBV2|TRBJ2-2
CASLGSEAPNTGELFF
>TRBV27|TRBJ2-7
CASSYRTGESYEQYF
>TRBV13|TRBJ2-7
CASSLDPRTGGNYEQYF
>TRBV4-2|TRBJ2-2
CASSPALTSTGELFF
>TRBV19|TRBJ1-1
CASSQGNTEAFF
>TRBV18|TRBJ2-1
CASSPQGGSYNEQFF
>TRBV2|TRBJ2-2
CASSGAANTGELFF
>TRBV7-9|TRBJ1-1
CASSWSGEGTEAFF
>TRBV7-9|TRBJ1-2
CASSLGAGGPGAGYTF
>TRBV28|TRBJ1-3
CASSLGPSGNTIYF
>TRBV28|TRBJ2-1
CASSLLAGVDEQFF
>TRBV6-5|TRBJ2-7
CASSKRTGAPYEQYF
>TRBV4-3|TRBJ2-6
CASSSSLSGANVLTF
>TRBV7-9|TRBJ2-5
CASSQGQTIQETQYF
>TRBV2|TRBJ1-2
CASSELRQQANYGYTF